This TCR beta chain comes out of a study of human T cells and chemical hapten exposure. Turning to the study itself: After 6 days, upper back 0.01% DPC patch tests were scored.

Of note for this clonotype: Antigen unknown.

Study-level results: Compared to controls, expanded TCRs made significantly more large clusters of similar CDR3s. Sensitizing with DPC caused no change in TCRs above 1 in 1000 frequency.

Described time point: patch test 3, about 24 weeks after DPC sensitization. Treatment in this sample: therapeutic diphenylcyclopropenone sensitization with weekly scalp DPC. Unique molecular identifiers were attached to individual cDNA molecules during library preparation. TCRdb independently ran MiXCR on the RACE reads; one entry per CDR3 protein. The profile covers about 82,000 distinct CDR3 sequences, with approximately 12% appearing a single time and 5.7% taken by the ten largest. This material consisted of whole blood, taken in connection with sensitization to the hapten diphenylcyclopropenone (DPC). The sequence was collected from a woman between 45 and 65 years old with alopecia areata. Some clones in this sample may be carry-over from other donors' samples.

The CDR3 sequence is CASSLEARYTDTQYF. The DNA of the CDR3 is TGCGCCAGCAGCTTGGAGGCGAGGTATACAGATACGCAGTATTTT. The chain has TRBV5-1 and TRBJ2-3; D gene unclear. Trimming removed 0 bases from V and 3 bases from J, with 11 bases in between. The CDR3 contains 15 residues. Germline values: CDR1 SGHRS, CDR2 YFSETQ.